Below, 10 T cell receptor beta chains from the same sample are listed, as sequenced in a study of glioma-infiltrating T cells after dendritic cell vaccination. The assay was immunoSEQ multiplex PCR, and TCRdb's table has in-frame clones only and misses some. The table includes about 99,000 clones, roughly 76% detected once. Sequenced here: blood, sampled before dendritic cell vaccination. These receptors were collected from a human donor with glioblastoma.

This clone was recorded only once. This sequence joins TRBV6-6 and TRBJ2-3, with D maybe TRBD2 (5 bases). The CDR3 length is 16 residues. The germline gives CDR1 MNHNY, CDR2 SVGAGI (reference sequence). Trimming removed 10 bases at V and 4 bases at J, with 24 bases between. The CDR3 reads CATPLEGERWADTQYF. In DNA, the CDR3 is TGTGCCACCCCCCTCGAGGGTGAAAGGTGGGCAGATACGCAGTATTTT.

V is TRBV7-6 and J is TRBJ2-2; the match to TRBD2 covers 9 bases. With 4 bases clipped from V and 3 bases from J, the junction kept 12 bases outside the gene matches. CDR3 size: 18 residues. CDR1 SGHVS and CDR2 FNYEAQ come from the germline V gene. This CDR3 is CASSSRTLAGGHTGELFF. DNA of the CDR3: TGTGCCAGCAGCTCGAGGACCTTGGCGGGGGGGCACACCGGGGAGCTGTTTTTT.

CDR3: CAWSPDDRGSLEAFF. The CDR3 nucleotides are TGTGCCTGGAGCCCAGACGACAGGGGATCGCTTGAAGCTTTCTTT. The chain combines TRBV30 with TRBJ1-1; 8 bases map to TRBD1. This CDR3 region has 15 residues. Germline trimming cut 3 bases from V and 7 bases from J; bases unmatched to any gene: 13. Per the germline V gene, CDR1 is GTSNPN and CDR2 is SVGIG (reference sequence).

The sample holds a few counts of this clone. The CDR3 DNA sequence: TGTGCCAGCAGCTTAGGGACACTTATTTCCACAGATACGCAGTATTTT. This encodes CASSLGTLISTDTQYF. The chain joins TRBV11-3 to TRBJ2-3; D possibly corresponds to TRBD1 (5 bases). This CDR3 spans 16 amino acids. Germline V gene data show CDR1 as SGHNT and CDR2 as YENEEA. V was pared by 1 base and J by 2 bases, with 13 bases between.

There are a few counts of this clone. The chain recombines TRBV4-1 with TRBJ2-1; 8 nucleotides match TRBD1. Trimming took 0 bases from V and 5 from J; bases not matched to a gene: 3. The germline V gene encodes CDR1 MGHRA and CDR2 YSYEKL. The CDR3 runs to 15 residues. The CDR3 loop reads CASSQDVTGDNEQFF. DNA of the CDR3: TGCGCCAGCAGCCAAGACGTGACAGGGGACAATGAGCAGTTCTTC.

The chain links TRBV25-1 to TRBJ1-6, with a tentative D call TRBD1 (5 bases). The germline V gene has CDR1 MGHDK and CDR2 SYGVNS. V lost 1 base and J 7 bases, leaving 11 bases between the germline ends. This CDR3 region has 15 residues. The CDR3 reads CASSESGGFNSPLHF. CDR3 DNA: TGTGCCAGCAGTGAATCTGGGGGGTTCAATTCACCCCTCCACTTT.

The gene calls are TRBV19 and TRBJ1-1, with D perhaps TRBD1 (6 bases). V lost 5 bases to trimming and J lost 5 bases, with 15 bases between them. CDR1 is LNHDA, CDR2 SQIVND, per germline (reference sequence). This CDR3 contains 14 residues. The CDR3 DNA follows: TGTGCCAGTAGTCTGGGGGGGGGCTGGACTGAAGCTTTCTTT. As protein: CASSLGGGWTEAFF.

In this sample, this clone turned up once. V usage is TRBV18 and J usage is TRBJ1-1; 7 bases match TRBD1. This CDR3 is built from 18 residues. With 5 bases clipped from V and 0 bases from J, the junction kept 15 bases outside the gene matches. Germline V lookup: CDR1 KGHSH, CDR2 LQKENI. The CDR3 reads CASSAAGQGGIMNTEAFF. The CDR3 DNA follows: TGTGCCAGCTCAGCTGCGGGGCAGGGGGGAATAATGAACACTGAAGCTTTCTTT.

The V and J genes are TRBV4-2 and TRBJ2-7, with 11 bases lining up with TRBD1. The CDR3 is 15 residues long. V lost 0 bases to trimming and J lost 8 bases; unmatched junction nucleotides: 6. Germline V CDR1 and CDR2: LGHNA, YNFKEQ. CDR3 DNA: TGTGCCAGCAGCCAAGACGGCCGGGACAGGGGGAAGCAGTACTTC. It encodes CASSQDGRDRGKQYF.

This clone was detected only a few times. The gene calls are TRBV27 and TRBJ1-1; D is unclear. Germline loops: CDR1 MNHEY, CDR2 SMNVEV (reference sequence). The CDR3 length is 13 residues. The V end was cut by 3 bases, the J end by 1 base, with 6 bases between. The CDR3 region is CASSFVGNTEAFF. CDR3 DNA: TGTGCCAGCAGTTTCGTCGGGAACACTGAAGCTTTCTTT.